This T cell receptor beta chain was found in a study of CD8 T cells in ankylosing spondylitis. Study outcomes and limitations: Some of the motif variants had earlier been found in reactive arthritis patients' fluid and blood. Significant enrichment of disease-linked clones was reported in matched ankylosing spondylitis synovial fluid.

A remark on this clonotype: Its specificity is unknown.

Quantitative 5'-RACE with molecular barcodes was used to make the TCR beta libraries. TCRdb reanalysed the 5' RACE reads using MiXCR and keeps one entry per CDR3 protein. The sample lists 160,000 or so distinct CDR3 sequences; 9.8% were seen once. The origin of this receptor is a female donor with ankylosing spondylitis or in good health (not recorded which). Input material: blood, either unsorted or a sorted T cell fraction (not recorded which).

This CDR3 reads CASRTHAEYTEAFF. In DNA, the CDR3 is TGTGCCAGCAGGACACACGCCGAATACACTGAAGCTTTCTTT. This sequence joins TRBV28 and TRBJ1-1; D is undetermined. The germline V and J ends were trimmed by 6 bases and 3 bases, with 14 bases remaining between them. CDR3 length equals 14 residues. Germline values: CDR1 MDHEN, CDR2 SYDVKM.